The T cell receptor (beta chain) under discussion was sequenced for a study of CD8 T cells in Susac syndrome. Findings of the study overall: The CD4+ T cell repertoires in Susac syndrome did not show any clonal expansion.

V lost 5 bases, J lost 1 base, and 4 bases stayed unmatched. CDR1 and CDR2 (germline): DFQATT, SNEGSKA (reference sequence). This CDR3 is 14 amino acids long. A note on this clonotype: What it recognizes is unknown.

The sequenced target, TCR beta, came from blood CD8+ and CD4+ T cells. The RNA input was about 0.5 to 1 ug, and it was reverse transcribed with random hexamers. TCRdb ran MiXCR on the immunoSEQ multiplex PCR reads and lists one entry per CDR3 protein. The sample records around 170,000 distinct CDR3 sequences, about 94% being singletons. J is TRBJ2-7 and V is TRBV20-1; 11 positions match TRBD2. This sequence was found in a human donor with Susac syndrome. Sequenced material: CD4+ T cells from PBMCs. CDR3 DNA sequence: TGCAGTGCTTTAGCGGGGGGGGGATCCTACGAGCAGTACTTC. Its translation is CSALAGGGSYEQYF.